Detailed here is one T cell receptor (beta chain). No antigen is known for it. The sample holds no much larger clone one base away, and base qualities are not on file. Genomic DNA was extracted from FACS-sorted cells, and TCRbeta chain sequencing was performed through the commercial immunoSEQ service. As for the authors' bioinformatics: ImmunoSEQ Analyzer software v3.0 and R v3.5.1 were used to analyze the repertoire data. Only productive rearrangements were analyzed, because any sequences with stop codons or out-of-frame rearrangements were filtered out. Simpson diversity, Shannon entropy, CDR3 length and nucleotide addition metrics were supplied by the sequencing provider. Clonotypes were grouped by frequency as dominant, sub-dominant, low or lowest abundance, and most analyses excluded clonotypes below 0.1%. A CDR3 amino acid clonotype was called public if the clonotype appeared in at least two subjects at a cumulative frequency of at least 0.5%. TCRdb obtained this table from immuneACCESS and retained in-frame rearrangements with V and J assigned. These tables miss some clones; where compared with another copy, unresolved V genes account for less than half of the shortfall, and the remainder is unexplained. D and trimming come from the DNA, and the V and J calls and clone size come from that table. The sample includes about 38,000 clones, with roughly 85% observed a single time. 11% of the sample goes to the ten largest clones.

This sample is drawn from a study of CD8 T cells in acute hepatitis C reinfection listed by TCRdb under 2021. Study-level background: The TCRbeta repertoire of CD8+ T cells specific for the HCV NS3-1073 epitope was profiled during acute infection and after viral clearance. Paired acute and follow-up samples were contributed by four of the spontaneous resolvers.

The CDR3 runs 14 residues from the cysteine to the phenylalanine. The DNA shown is the 42-base CDR3, in frame from base 1. The germline V gene (reference sequence) provides CDR1 MNHEY and CDR2 SMNVEV. Between the V and J ends, shortened by 2 bases and 1 base respectively, the junction contains 8 bases. Overall study outcomes, separate from this receptor: NS3-1073 specific cells were too rare to sort in chronically infected subjects, so no follow-up repertoires exist for those subjects. Because bulk sequencing covered only the TCRbeta chain, the alphabeta pairing of public clonotypes could not be determined. All groups showed preferential use of the TRBV04 and TRBV06 gene families, a pattern that overrepresentation in the naive pool did not explain. Regardless of outcome, over 10 public clonotypes were found, and one public clonotype used V04-02/J02-02. Few CDR3 sequences were shared with other epitopes, and differences in sequencing approaches may have limited exact matching. High diversity was observed in NS3-1073 specific repertoires, and no significant differences in diversity were found between acute resolver, follow-up resolver and acute chronic samples.

The sample's time point label, decoded: naive CD8 control sorted from an acute-time-point sample. Enrolled in the Montreal Hepatitis C Cohort (HEPCO) in Canada, the donors were people who inject drugs, and these donors were followed every 3 months. Acute primary HCV infection was defined as a positive HCV RNA or antibody test that came after a negative test within the prior 24 weeks. CD3, CD8 and CD45RO antibodies were used for surface staining, and dead cells were excluded with an aqua fixable dye. Among the cohort members were roughly eight spontaneous resolvers, with spontaneous resolution defined as HCV RNA clearance within 24 weeks. Frozen stocks of peripheral blood mononuclear cells were first thawed, after which negative isolation of CD8+ T cells was carried out using the MACS CD8+ T cell Isolation Kit. A BD FACSAria II cell sorter was used to sort the cells.

Sequencing used naive CD8+ T cells from PBMCs. Reading the label with the study, this specimen's cell subset or site is: sorted total naive CD45RO-negative CD8+ T cells. The clonotype was recovered from a woman aged 18 to 35 who spontaneously cleared hepatitis C infection. Recombination connected TRBV27 to TRBJ1-1, with the D gene call left open. The CDR3: CASSLSTGNTEAFF. The sequence in DNA is TGTGCCAGCAGTTTAAGTACGGGGAACACTGAAGCTTTCTTT.